Reported below is one T cell receptor (beta chain). The sample is drawn from a study of blood T cell repertoires in COVID-19. Background on the study: The origin of the acute and convalescent COVID-19 samples was the United States, Italy and Spain.

The study drew participants aged about 18 to 89 years from some 23 US areas. Cohort allocation depended upon clinical history that participants reported. V was trimmed by 2 bases and J by 6 bases, leaving 13 bases between them. The CDR3 has 14 residues. Looked up from germline, CDR1 is ENHRY and CDR2 is SYGVKD. How the authors handled the data: By means of reference gene primer amplification, nucleated cell counts were estimated. The method was immunoSEQ multiplex PCR; TCRdb's version includes in-frame clones alone and lacks a portion of them. V and J calls and clone size are copied from that table; D and trimming were computed from the DNA. The repertoire consists of over 300,000 clones, with around 89% occurring once and the leading ten covering about 0.89%.

The chain is built from TRBV10-3 and TRBJ1-2; D is ambiguous. The origin of this receptor is a woman aged 25 to 39 with acute COVID-19. The specimen sequenced was PBMCs or T cells enriched from blood (not recorded which). CDR3 nucleotides: TGTGCCATCAGTGAGGTTGTGAGTTATGATGGCTACACCTTC. Translating gives CAISEVVSYDGYTF.